The T cell receptor (beta chain) described here comes from a study of shared clonotypes between healthy human individuals. Study conclusions and caveats: Sharing of clonotypes among donors was expected to vary with sequencing depth. It was only blood that was sampled, and tissue repertoires likely differ. Naive CD4 clonotypes were shared across a handful of donors at about 5%.

Method: immunoSEQ multiplex PCR; TCRdb's copy keeps in-frame clones and lacks some. The sample includes millions of clones, 90% to 95% of them seen just once. Turning to this clone: Its antigen remains unidentified.

Germline V gives CDR1 MRHNA, CDR2 SNTAGT. The CDR3 has 13 amino acids. J gave up 2 bases and V 7 bases, and 5 bases lay outside the gene matches. Participating donors were healthy, HIV-negative adults free of recent acute infections or vaccinations. This chain links TRBV6-4 with TRBJ2-7, with 7 bases lining up with TRBD2. This TCR was sampled from a man aged 18 to 29 in good health. Sequenced: naive CD4+ T cells sorted from blood. Subset of the sample: CD45RA+ positively selected. CDR3: CASILAEPYEQYF. The CDR3 nucleotides are TGTGCCAGCATTCTAGCGGAACCCTACGAGCAGTACTTC.